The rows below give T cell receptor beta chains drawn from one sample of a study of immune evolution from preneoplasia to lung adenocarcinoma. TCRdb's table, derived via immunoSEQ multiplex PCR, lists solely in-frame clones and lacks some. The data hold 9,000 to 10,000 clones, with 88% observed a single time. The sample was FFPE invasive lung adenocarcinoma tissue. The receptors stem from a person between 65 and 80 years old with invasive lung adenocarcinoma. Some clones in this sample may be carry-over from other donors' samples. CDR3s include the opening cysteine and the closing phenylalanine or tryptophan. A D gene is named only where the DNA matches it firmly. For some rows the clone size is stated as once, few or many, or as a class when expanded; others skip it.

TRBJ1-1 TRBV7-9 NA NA TGTGCCAGCAGCTCCGGACCCCCAAACACTGAAGCTTTCTTT CASSSGPPNTEAFF
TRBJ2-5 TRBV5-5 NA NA TGTGCCAGCAGAAGGGACTTCCAAGAGACCCAGTACTTC CASRRDFQETQYF
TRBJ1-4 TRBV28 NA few TGTGCCAGCAGTTTTACAGGGTCTGTTGAAAAACTGTTTTTT CASSFTGSVEKLFF
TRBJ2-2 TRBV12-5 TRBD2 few TGTGCTAGTGGTCCTAGCGGGACGAACACCGGGGAGCTGTTTTTT CASGPSGTNTGELFF
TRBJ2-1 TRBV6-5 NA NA TGTGCCAGCAGTTACTCCCGTCGGGGGGCGAATGAGCAGTTCTTC CASSYSRRGANEQFF
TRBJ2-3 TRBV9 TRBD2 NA TGTGCCAGCAACGGGGGGAGCACAGATACGCAGTATTTT CASNGGSTDTQYF
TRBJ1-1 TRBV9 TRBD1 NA TGTGCCAGCAGCGTAGATTGGTGGACAGGAAAAGGCACTGAAGCTTTCTTT CASSVDWWTGKGTEAFF
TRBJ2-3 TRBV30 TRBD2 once TGTGCCTGGAGTATAAATGCGGGAGGGGCAGATACGCAGTATTTT CAWSINAGGADTQYF
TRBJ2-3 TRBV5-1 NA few TGCGCCAGCAGGTCTGGATCTAGCACAGATACGCAGTATTTT CASRSGSSTDTQYF
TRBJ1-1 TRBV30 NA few TGTGCCTGGAGTGGAGCGAACACTGAAGCTTTCTTT CAWSGANTEAFF
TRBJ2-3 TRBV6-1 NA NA TGTGCCAGCACCCCGATGCGGGCAGGCACAGATACGCAGTATTTT CASTPMRAGTDTQYF
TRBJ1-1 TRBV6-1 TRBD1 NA TGTGCCAGCAGGGACAGGGCGGCCACTGAAGCTTTCTTT CASRDRAATEAFF
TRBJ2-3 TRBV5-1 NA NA TGCGCCAGCAGCTTGTTGTTCACAGATACGCAGTATTTT CASSLLFTDTQYF
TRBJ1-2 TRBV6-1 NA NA TGTGCCAGCAGTGAACAGGCTTATGGCTACACCTTC CASSEQAYGYTF
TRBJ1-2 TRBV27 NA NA TGTGCCAGCAGTTTCGGAGGCCCGGGGGGCTACACCTTC CASSFGGPGGYTF
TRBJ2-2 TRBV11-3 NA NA TGTGCCAGCTTTTTTATTTTGGGGGCCGGGGAGCTGTTTTTT CASFFILGAGELFF
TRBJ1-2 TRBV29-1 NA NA TGCAGCGTTGGGGATGGCTATGGCTACACCTTC CSVGDGYGYTF
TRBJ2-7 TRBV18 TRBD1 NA TGTGCCAGCTCACCGACAGGGAATGGCTACGAGCAGTACTTC CASSPTGNGYEQYF
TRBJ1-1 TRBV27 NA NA TGTGCCAGCAGCCGCCTCGGGACGGCTATGAACACTGAAGCTTTCTTT CASSRLGTAMNTEAFF
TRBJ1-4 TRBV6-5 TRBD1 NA TGTGCCAGCAGGCTCACTCAGGGGGCTAATGAAAAACTGTTTTTT CASRLTQGANEKLFF
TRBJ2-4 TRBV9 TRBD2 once TGTGCCAGCAGCATCTCCCCGGCTAGCGGAAACATTCAGTACTTC CASSISPASGNIQYF
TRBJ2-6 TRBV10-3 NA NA TGTGCCATCAGTGAGTCTCAGGCACGGACCTCTGGGGCCAACGTCCTGACTTTC CAISESQARTSGANVLTF
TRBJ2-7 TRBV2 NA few TGTGCCAGCAGCGCTACTAGGCCCTACGAGCAGTACTTC CASSATRPYEQYF
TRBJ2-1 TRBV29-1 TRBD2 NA TGCAGCGTTCTGAGACTAGCGGATAATGAGCAGTTCTTC CSVLRLADNEQFF
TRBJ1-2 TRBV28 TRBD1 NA TGTGCCAGCAGATCACGACAGGGCATCTATGGCTACACCTTC CASRSRQGIYGYTF
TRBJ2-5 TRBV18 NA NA TGTGCCAGCTCACCAGGGGGGCAAGAGACCCAGTACTTC CASSPGGQETQYF
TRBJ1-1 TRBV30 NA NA TGTGCCTGGAGTGGGGACGCGAGAGGGAGATCCACTGAAGCTTTCTTT CAWSGDARGRSTEAFF
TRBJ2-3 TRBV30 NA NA TGTGCCTGGAGTGTAGGAAAGGGTGGCACAGATACGCAGTATTTT CAWSVGKGGTDTQYF
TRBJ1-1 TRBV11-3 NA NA TGTGCCAGCATCGGGGGGTCTGGGCTACGGGGGAACACTGAAGCTTTCTTT CASIGGSGLRGNTEAFF
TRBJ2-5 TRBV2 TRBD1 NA TGTGCCAGCAGTGAACTACAGGGGGTGGGAGAGACCCAGTACTTC CASSELQGVGETQYF
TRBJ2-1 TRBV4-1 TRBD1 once TGCGCCAGCAGCCCCTTTGCACAGGGGAATAATGAGCAGTTCTTC CASSPFAQGNNEQFF
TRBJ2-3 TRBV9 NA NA TGTGCCAGCAGCGTAGTTAGTGGAGGCACAGATACGCAGTATTTT CASSVVSGGTDTQYF
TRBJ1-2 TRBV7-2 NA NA TGTGCCAGCAGCTTTATCTCGGGCAGCCGGGGCTACACCTTC CASSFISGSRGYTF
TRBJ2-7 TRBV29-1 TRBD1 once TGCAGCGCGGGACAGGGGGGAGACTACGAGCAGTACTTC CSAGQGGDYEQYF
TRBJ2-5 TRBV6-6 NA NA TGTGCCAGCAGTTACGGAGAGACCCAGTACTTC CASSYGETQYF
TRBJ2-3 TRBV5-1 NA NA TGCGCCAGCAGCCCACGGGGCTACAACACAGATACGCAGTATTTT CASSPRGYNTDTQYF
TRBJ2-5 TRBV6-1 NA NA TGTGCCAGCGCCCGGGACTACCAAGAGACCCAGTACTTC CASARDYQETQYF
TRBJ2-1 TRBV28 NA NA TGTGCCAGTCGCCGGGACAATGAGCAGTTCTTC CASRRDNEQFF
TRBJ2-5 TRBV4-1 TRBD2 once TGCGCCAGCAGCAGGCAACGACTAGCGGGAGATCGACAAGAGACCCAGTACTTC CASSRQRLAGDRQETQYF
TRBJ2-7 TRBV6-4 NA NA TGTGCCAGCAGCGAGGGCTACGAGCAGTACTTC CASSEGYEQYF
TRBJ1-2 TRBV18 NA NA TGTGCCAGCTCACCCTACCCAGGCATCCACTATGGCTACACCTTC CASSPYPGIHYGYTF
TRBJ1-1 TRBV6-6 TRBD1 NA TGTGCCAGCAGTGTGACAGGGCTGAACACTGAAGCTTTCTTT CASSVTGLNTEAFF
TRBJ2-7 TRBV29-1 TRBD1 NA TGCAGCGTCGGGGACAGTACCGAGCAGTACTTC CSVGDSTEQYF
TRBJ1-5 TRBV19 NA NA TGTGCCAGTCAAATCCGACAGGCTATCAATCAGCCCCAGCATTTT CASQIRQAINQPQHF
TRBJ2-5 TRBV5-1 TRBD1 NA TGCGCCAGCAGCTTGAACAGGGGGGAAGAGACCCAGTACTTC CASSLNRGEETQYF
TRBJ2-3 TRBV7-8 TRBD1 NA TGTGCCAGCAGCCCCTCCGGGACAGGGGGCGCGTTGGAAGAGTATTTT CASSPSGTGGALEEYF
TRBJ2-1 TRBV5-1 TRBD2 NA TGCGCCAGCAGCGCCACTAGCGGGGGGGCCGGTGGGCAGTTCTTC CASSATSGGAGGQFF
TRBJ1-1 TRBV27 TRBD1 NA TGTGCCAGCAGTTACAGGGGCGCTGAAGCTTTCTTT CASSYRGAEAFF
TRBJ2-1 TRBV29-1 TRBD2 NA TGCAGCGCCCGACTAGCGACTAGGGGGCAGTTCTTC CSARLATRGQFF
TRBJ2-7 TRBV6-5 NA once TGTGCCAGCTCCCCGAACAGTCCAGTCTACGAGCAGTACTTC CASSPNSPVYEQYF
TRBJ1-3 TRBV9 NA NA TGTGCCAGCAGCTCGGGGGGGGCTGGAAACACCATATATTTT CASSSGGAGNTIYF
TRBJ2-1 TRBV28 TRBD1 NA TGTGCCAGCAGTTTCCTCGGGACAGGTCTCAATGAGCAGTTCTTC CASSFLGTGLNEQFF
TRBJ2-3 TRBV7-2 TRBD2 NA TGTGCCAGCAGCTTAGCGGGACTAGCCACTATCAGCACAGATACGCAGTATTTT CASSLAGLATISTDTQYF
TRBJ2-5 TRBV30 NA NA TGTGCCTGGAGTGTACGCGGAGGGACGGTAGAAGAGACCCAGTACTTC CAWSVRGGTVEETQYF
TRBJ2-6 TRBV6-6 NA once TGTGCCAGCAGTTACCCTAGCCCCGTTGGGGCCAACGTCCTGACTTTC CASSYPSPVGANVLTF
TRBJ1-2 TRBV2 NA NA TGTGCCAGCAGAGCCCCGGGGGACTATGGCTACACCTTC CASRAPGDYGYTF
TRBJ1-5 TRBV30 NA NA TGTGCCTGGAGTGGGCAGGGGTATAGCAATCAGCCCCAGCATTTT CAWSGQGYSNQPQHF
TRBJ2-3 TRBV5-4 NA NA TGTGCCAGCAGCTTGCGGGGGCCCACAGATACGCAGTATTTT CASSLRGPTDTQYF
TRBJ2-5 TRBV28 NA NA TGTGCCATTCAACCTGGGCCGCCGGGGACCCAGTACTTC CAIQPGPPGTQYF